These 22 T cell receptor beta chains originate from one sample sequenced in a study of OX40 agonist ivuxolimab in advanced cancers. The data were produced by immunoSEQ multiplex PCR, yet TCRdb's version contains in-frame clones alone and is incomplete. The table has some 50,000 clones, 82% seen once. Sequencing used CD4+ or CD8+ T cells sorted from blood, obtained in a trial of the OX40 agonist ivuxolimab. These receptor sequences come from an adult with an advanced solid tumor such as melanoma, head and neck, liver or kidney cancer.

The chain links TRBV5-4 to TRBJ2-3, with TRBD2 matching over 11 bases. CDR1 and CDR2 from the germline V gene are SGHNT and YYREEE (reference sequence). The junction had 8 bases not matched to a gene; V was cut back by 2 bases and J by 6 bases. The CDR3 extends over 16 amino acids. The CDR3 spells CASSFGSGGGPDTQYF. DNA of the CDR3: TGTGCCAGCAGCTTTGGTAGCGGGGGGGGCCCCGATACGCAGTATTTT.

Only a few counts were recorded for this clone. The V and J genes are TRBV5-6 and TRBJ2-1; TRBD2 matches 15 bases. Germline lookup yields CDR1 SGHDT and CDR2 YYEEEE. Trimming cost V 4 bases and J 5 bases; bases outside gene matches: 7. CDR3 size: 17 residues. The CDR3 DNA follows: TGTGCCAGCAGCCCAGGACTAGCGGGGGGGCGGAACAATGAGCAGTTCTTC. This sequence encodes CASSPGLAGGRNNEQFF.

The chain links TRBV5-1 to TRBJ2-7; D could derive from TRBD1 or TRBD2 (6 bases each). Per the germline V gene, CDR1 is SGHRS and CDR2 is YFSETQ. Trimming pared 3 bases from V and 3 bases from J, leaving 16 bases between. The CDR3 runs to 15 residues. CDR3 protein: CASSSGASGYYEQYF. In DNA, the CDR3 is TGCGCCAGCAGCTCGGGGGCGTCGGGGTACTACGAGCAGTACTTC.

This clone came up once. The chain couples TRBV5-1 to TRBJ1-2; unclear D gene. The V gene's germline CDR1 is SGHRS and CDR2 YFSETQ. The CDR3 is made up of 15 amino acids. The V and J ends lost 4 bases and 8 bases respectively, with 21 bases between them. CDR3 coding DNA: TGCGCCAGCAGCCCCTCAACGGCGGGGAATCAGGGCTACACCTTC. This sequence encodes CASSPSTAGNQGYTF.

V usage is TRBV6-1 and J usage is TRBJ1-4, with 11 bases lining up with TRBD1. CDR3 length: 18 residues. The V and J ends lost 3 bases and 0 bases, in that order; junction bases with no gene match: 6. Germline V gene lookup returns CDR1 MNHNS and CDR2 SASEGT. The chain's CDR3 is CASSEDRGQSATNEKLFF. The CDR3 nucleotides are TGTGCCAGCAGTGAGGACAGGGGGCAATCTGCAACTAATGAAAAACTGTTTTTT.

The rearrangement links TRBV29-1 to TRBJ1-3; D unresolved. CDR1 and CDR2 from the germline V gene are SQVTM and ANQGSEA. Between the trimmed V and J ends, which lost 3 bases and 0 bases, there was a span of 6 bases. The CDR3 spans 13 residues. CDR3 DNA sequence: TGCAGCGTTGACGACGGCTCTGGAAACACCATATATTTT. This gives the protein CSVDDGSGNTIYF.

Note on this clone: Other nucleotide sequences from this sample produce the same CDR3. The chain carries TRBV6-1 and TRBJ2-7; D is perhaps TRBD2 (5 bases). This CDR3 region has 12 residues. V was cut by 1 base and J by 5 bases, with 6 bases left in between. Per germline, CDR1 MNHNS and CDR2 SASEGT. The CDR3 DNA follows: TGTGCCAGCAGTGAAGTGGGAGACGAGCAGTACTTC. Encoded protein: CASSEVGDEQYF.

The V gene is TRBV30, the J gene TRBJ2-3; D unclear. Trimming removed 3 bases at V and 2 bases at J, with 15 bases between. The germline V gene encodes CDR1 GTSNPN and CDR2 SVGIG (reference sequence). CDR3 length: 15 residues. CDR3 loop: CAWRAPDKYTDTQYF. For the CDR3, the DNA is TGTGCCTGGAGGGCCCCCGACAAATACACAGATACGCAGTATTTT.

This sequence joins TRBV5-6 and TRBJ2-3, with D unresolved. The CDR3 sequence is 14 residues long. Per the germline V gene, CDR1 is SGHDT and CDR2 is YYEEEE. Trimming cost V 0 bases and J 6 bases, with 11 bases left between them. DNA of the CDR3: TGTGCCAGCAGCTTGGTGTCAGCAACCGATACGCAGTATTTT. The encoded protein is CASSLVSATDTQYF.

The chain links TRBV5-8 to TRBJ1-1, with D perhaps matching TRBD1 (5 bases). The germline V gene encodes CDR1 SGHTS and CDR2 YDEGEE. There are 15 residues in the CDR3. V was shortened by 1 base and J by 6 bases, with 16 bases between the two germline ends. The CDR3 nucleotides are TGTGCCAGCAGCTTGACCAGGGTGGGTGTCGCTGAAGCTTTCTTT. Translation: CASSLTRVGVAEAFF.

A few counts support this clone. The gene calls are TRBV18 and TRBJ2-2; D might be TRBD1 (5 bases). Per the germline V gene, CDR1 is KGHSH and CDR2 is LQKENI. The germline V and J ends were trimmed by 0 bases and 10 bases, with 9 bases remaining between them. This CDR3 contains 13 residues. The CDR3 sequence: CASSPPRTMELFF. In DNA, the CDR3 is TGTGCCAGCTCACCACCGAGGACAATGGAGCTGTTTTTT.

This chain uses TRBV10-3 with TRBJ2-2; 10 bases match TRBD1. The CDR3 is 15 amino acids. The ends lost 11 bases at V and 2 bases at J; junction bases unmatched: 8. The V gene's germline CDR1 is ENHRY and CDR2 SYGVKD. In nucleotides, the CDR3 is TGTGCCGTTGATCGGACAGGGGGTAACACCGGGGAGCTGTTTTTT. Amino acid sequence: CAVDRTGGNTGELFF.

This chain's CDR3 is CASSRGFGETQYF. The CDR3 nucleotides are TGTGCCAGCAGCAGGGGGTTCGGCGAGACCCAGTACTTC. The chain recombines TRBV6-5 with TRBJ2-5, with 7 bases matching TRBD1. CDR1 and CDR2 from the germline V gene are MNHEY and SVGAGI. The CDR3 is 13 residues long. V trimming: 6 bases; J trimming: 5 bases; junction bases outside the gene matches: 6.

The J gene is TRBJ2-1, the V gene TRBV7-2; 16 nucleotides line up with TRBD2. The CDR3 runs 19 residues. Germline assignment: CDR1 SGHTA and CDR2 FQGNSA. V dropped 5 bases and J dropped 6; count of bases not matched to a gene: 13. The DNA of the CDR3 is TGTGCCAGCAGCGCGCCCGGGACTAGCGGGGGGGCCTCCCCCAATGAGCAGTTCTTC. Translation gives CASSAPGTSGGASPNEQFF.

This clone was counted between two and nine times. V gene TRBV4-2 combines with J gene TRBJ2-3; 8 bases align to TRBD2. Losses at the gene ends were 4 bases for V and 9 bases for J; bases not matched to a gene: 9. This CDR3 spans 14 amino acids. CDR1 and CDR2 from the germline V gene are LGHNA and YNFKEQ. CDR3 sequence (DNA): TGTGCCAGCAGCCGTTTTCGGGGGGGCGGAACGCAGTATTTT. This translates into CASSRFRGGGTQYF.

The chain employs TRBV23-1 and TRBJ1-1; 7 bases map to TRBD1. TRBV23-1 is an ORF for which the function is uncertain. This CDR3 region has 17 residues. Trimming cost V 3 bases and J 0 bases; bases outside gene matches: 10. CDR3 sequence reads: CASSQTHRGPMNTEAFF. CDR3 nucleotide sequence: TGCGCCAGCAGTCAGACGCACAGGGGACCTATGAACACTGAAGCTTTCTTT.

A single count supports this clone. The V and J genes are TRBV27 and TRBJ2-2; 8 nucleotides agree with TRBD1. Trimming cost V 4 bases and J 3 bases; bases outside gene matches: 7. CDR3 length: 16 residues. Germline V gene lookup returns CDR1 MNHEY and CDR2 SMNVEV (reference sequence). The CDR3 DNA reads TGTGCCAGCAGTTCCTCGGACAGGGCGGACACCGGGGAGCTGTTTTTT. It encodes CASSSSDRADTGELFF.

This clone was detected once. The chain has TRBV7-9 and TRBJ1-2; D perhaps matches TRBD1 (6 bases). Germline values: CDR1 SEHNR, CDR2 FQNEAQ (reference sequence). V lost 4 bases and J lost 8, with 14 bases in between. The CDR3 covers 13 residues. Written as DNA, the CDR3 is TGTGCCAGCAGCTCCGCATGGGGGCAAGGCTACACCTTC. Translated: CASSSAWGQGYTF.

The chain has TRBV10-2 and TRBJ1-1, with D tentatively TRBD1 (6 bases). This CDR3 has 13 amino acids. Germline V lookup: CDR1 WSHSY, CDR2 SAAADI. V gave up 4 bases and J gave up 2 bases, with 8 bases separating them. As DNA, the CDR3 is TGCGCCAGCAGTGGAGGGGGTAACACTGAAGCTTTCTTT. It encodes CASSGGGNTEAFF.

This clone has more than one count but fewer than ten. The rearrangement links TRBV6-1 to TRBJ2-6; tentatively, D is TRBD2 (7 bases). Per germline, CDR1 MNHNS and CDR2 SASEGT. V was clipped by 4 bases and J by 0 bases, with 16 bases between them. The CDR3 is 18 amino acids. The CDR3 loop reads CASSVQGRGASGANVLTF. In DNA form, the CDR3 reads TGTGCCAGCAGTGTTCAGGGGAGGGGAGCCTCTGGGGCCAACGTCCTGACTTTC.

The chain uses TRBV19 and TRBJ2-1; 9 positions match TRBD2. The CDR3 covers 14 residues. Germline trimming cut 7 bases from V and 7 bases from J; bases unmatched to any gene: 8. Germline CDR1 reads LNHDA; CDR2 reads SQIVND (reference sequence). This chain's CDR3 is CASNLAGPGNEQFF. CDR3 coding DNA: TGTGCCAGTAACCTAGCGGGACCAGGGAATGAGCAGTTCTTC.

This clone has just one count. CDR3: CASSLEARGNQPQHF. The CDR3 coding sequence is TGTGCCAGCAGCTTAGAGGCTCGGGGCAATCAGCCCCAGCATTTT. V usage is TRBV11-2 and J usage is TRBJ1-5, with D unclear. V lost 0 bases and J lost 2, with 8 bases in between. This CDR3 spans 15 amino acids. Germline V gives CDR1 SGHAT, CDR2 FQNNGV.